This T cell receptor beta chain was retrieved from a study of OX40 agonist ivuxolimab in advanced cancers. Libraries were prepared by immunoSEQ multiplex PCR; TCRdb keeps only in-frame clonotypes and omits some of them. This table holds about 54,000 clones, about four fifths found once. This CDR3 has 11 amino acids. Between the trimmed V and J ends, which lost 8 bases and 6 bases, there was a span of 11 bases. Germline V lookup: CDR1 SNHLY, CDR2 FYNNEI. The sample in question was CD4+ or CD8+ T cells sorted from blood, obtained in a trial of the OX40 agonist ivuxolimab. The V call is TRBV2, the J call TRBJ2-7, with unresolved D. This clonotype originated in an adult with an advanced solid tumor such as melanoma, head and neck, liver or kidney cancer. In nucleotides, the CDR3 is TGTGCCAGCGCCGGTCCAGCCGAGCAGTACTTC. Protein: CASAGPAEQYF.